The rows below give T cell receptor beta chains drawn from one sample of a study of cytomegalovirus exposure and HLA in healthy donors. The table came from immunoSEQ multiplex PCR; TCRdb's copy has only in-frame clones and leaves some out. The table shows approximately 150,000 clones, with approximately 80% occurring only once. Sequencing was done on a sample of PBMCs. Receptors originate from a woman aged 40 to 50 in good health and CMV-seronegative. Each CDR3 is given with its conserved first and last residue. Fields, in order: D gene, clone size, J gene, V gene, CDR3 protein, CDR3 DNA. The D gene is left open where the match is weak. The size field is filled for only some rows; it gives once, few, many or a size class.

D: -; size: -; J: TRBJ2-3; V: TRBV9; CDR3: CASSVATEDTQYF; DNA: TGTGCCAGCAGCGTAGCTACCGAGGATACGCAGTATTTT
D: -; size: -; J: TRBJ2-4; V: TRBV7-2; CDR3: CASSLEAGAGIQYF; DNA: TGTGCCAGCAGCTTAGAGGCGGGGGCAGGCATTCAGTACTTC
D: TRBD2; size: -; J: TRBJ2-3; V: TRBV5-6; CDR3: CASSWRLAGGADTQYF; DNA: TGTGCCAGCAGCTGGCGACTAGCGGGGGGGGCAGATACGCAGTATTTT
D: TRBD1; size: -; J: TRBJ2-1; V: TRBV7-2; CDR3: CASTKPGGNEQFF; DNA: TGTGCCAGCACCAAACCAGGGGGAAATGAGCAGTTCTTC
D: TRBD2; size: -; J: TRBJ2-1; V: TRBV28; CDR3: CASAWGRAGNEQFF; DNA: TGTGCCAGCGCATGGGGGAGGGCCGGCAATGAGCAGTTCTTC
D: TRBD1; size: -; J: TRBJ2-2; V: TRBV7-6; CDR3: CASRRTGFNTGELFF; DNA: TGTGCCAGCAGAAGGACAGGGTTCAACACCGGGGAGCTGTTTTTT
D: -; size: -; J: TRBJ2-2; V: TRBV2; CDR3: CASGGQNTGELFF; DNA: TGTGCCAGCGGCGGACAGAACACCGGGGAGCTGTTTTTT
D: -; size: -; J: TRBJ1-1; V: TRBV6-5; CDR3: CASSSAREVHTEAFF; DNA: TGTGCCAGCAGTTCCGCCCGGGAGGTGCACACTGAAGCTTTCTTT
D: -; size: few; J: TRBJ2-1; V: TRBV10-3; CDR3: CAIKSEYNEQFF; DNA: TGTGCCATCAAGAGCGAGTACAATGAGCAGTTCTTC
D: -; size: once; J: TRBJ2-3; V: TRBV7-6; CDR3: CASSFGGGGTDTQYF; DNA: TGTGCCAGCAGCTTCGGGGGTGGAGGCACAGATACGCAGTATTTT
D: -; size: -; J: TRBJ2-1; V: TRBV7-8; CDR3: CASSWTRLSSYNEQFF; DNA: TGTGCCAGCAGCTGGACTCGCCTCAGCTCCTACAATGAGCAGTTCTTC
D: TRBD1; size: -; J: TRBJ1-5; V: TRBV28; CDR3: CASSSAPTGTFNQPQHF; DNA: TGTGCCAGCAGCAGCGCCCCGACAGGGACCTTCAATCAGCCCCAGCATTTT
D: TRBD1; size: once; J: TRBJ1-2; V: TRBV7-2; CDR3: CASSLLGQGRNYGYTF; DNA: TGTGCCAGCAGCTTACTGGGACAGGGTCGGAACTATGGCTACACCTTC
D: -; size: -; J: TRBJ2-7; V: TRBV7-9; CDR3: CSSSQSGYEQYF; DNA: TGTTCCAGCAGCCAATCAGGGTACGAGCAGTACTTC
D: -; size: -; J: TRBJ2-3; V: TRBV6-6; CDR3: CASSYTYTVDTQYF; DNA: TGTGCCAGCAGTTACACCTATACAGTGGATACGCAGTATTTT
D: TRBD1; size: -; J: TRBJ2-7; V: TRBV6-5; CDR3: CASSYSGQDRYEQYF; DNA: TGTGCCAGCAGTTACTCGGGACAGGACCGCTACGAGCAGTACTTC
D: -; size: -; J: TRBJ2-2; V: TRBV11-2; CDR3: CASSWWTLSSNTGELFF; DNA: TGTGCCAGCAGCTGGTGGACTCTTAGCTCGAACACCGGGGAGCTGTTTTTT
D: -; size: -; J: TRBJ1-2; V: TRBV6-1; CDR3: CASSDRGFGYGYTF; DNA: TGTGCCAGCAGTGATCGGGGATTTGGCTATGGCTACACCTTC
D: -; size: -; J: TRBJ2-1; V: TRBV5-1; CDR3: CASSLNPRGSEQFF; DNA: TGCGCCAGCAGCTTGAACCCCAGGGGCAGTGAGCAGTTCTTC
D: TRBD2; size: -; J: TRBJ2-3; V: TRBV5-6; CDR3: CASSPLAGGTDTQYF; DNA: TGTGCCAGCAGCCCCCTAGCGGGGGGCACAGATACGCAGTATTTT
D: -; size: -; J: TRBJ1-6; V: TRBV7-9; CDR3: CASSFQGQNSPLHF; DNA: TGTGCCAGCAGCTTTCAGGGGCAGAATTCACCCCTCCACTTT
D: TRBD1; size: -; J: TRBJ2-2; V: TRBV14; CDR3: CASSPDRASGELFF; DNA: TGTGCCAGCAGCCCGGACAGGGCAAGCGGGGAGCTGTTTTTT
D: TRBD2; size: -; J: TRBJ2-5; V: TRBV2; CDR3: CASVTSEIQETQYF; DNA: TGTGCCAGCGTGACTAGCGAGATCCAAGAGACCCAGTACTTC
D: TRBD2; size: -; J: TRBJ2-2; V: TRBV6-4; CDR3: CASSEGAGGNTGELFF; DNA: TGTGCCAGCAGCGAAGGGGCGGGAGGAAACACCGGGGAGCTGTTTTTT
D: TRBD1; size: -; J: TRBJ1-1; V: TRBV7-6; CDR3: CASSWTGGNTEAFF; DNA: TGTGCCAGCAGCTGGACAGGGGGAAACACTGAAGCTTTCTTT
D: -; size: -; J: TRBJ2-7; V: TRBV11-2; CDR3: CASSPRVSNTYEQYF; DNA: TGTGCCAGCAGCCCTCGGGTCTCCAATACCTACGAGCAGTACTTC
D: TRBD2; size: -; J: TRBJ2-3; V: TRBV7-2; CDR3: CASSLTAGKLSTQYF; DNA: TGTGCCAGCAGCTTAACAGCGGGGAAATTGTCTACGCAGTATTTT
D: TRBD2; size: -; J: TRBJ2-3; V: TRBV7-2; CDR3: CASSSGTSGRTQYF; DNA: TGTGCCAGCAGCTCGGGGACTAGCGGGAGAACGCAGTATTTT
D: -; size: once; J: TRBJ2-1; V: TRBV28; CDR3: CASSLGGSSSYNEQFF; DNA: TGTGCCAGCAGTTTAGGGGGCAGTAGCTCCTACAATGAGCAGTTCTTC
D: -; size: once; J: TRBJ2-7; V: TRBV27; CDR3: CASSYIPTAYEQYF; DNA: TGTGCCAGCAGTTATATCCCGACAGCCTACGAGCAGTACTTC
D: TRBD1; size: -; J: TRBJ1-5; V: TRBV7-9; CDR3: CSSSLNPPGQGARQPQHF; DNA: TGTTCCAGCAGCTTAAACCCGCCCGGACAGGGGGCGAGGCAGCCCCAGCATTTT
D: TRBD2; size: -; J: TRBJ2-2; V: TRBV19; CDR3: CATGAGVYGGELFF; DNA: TGTGCCACAGGCGCGGGAGTGTATGGCGGGGAGCTGTTTTTT